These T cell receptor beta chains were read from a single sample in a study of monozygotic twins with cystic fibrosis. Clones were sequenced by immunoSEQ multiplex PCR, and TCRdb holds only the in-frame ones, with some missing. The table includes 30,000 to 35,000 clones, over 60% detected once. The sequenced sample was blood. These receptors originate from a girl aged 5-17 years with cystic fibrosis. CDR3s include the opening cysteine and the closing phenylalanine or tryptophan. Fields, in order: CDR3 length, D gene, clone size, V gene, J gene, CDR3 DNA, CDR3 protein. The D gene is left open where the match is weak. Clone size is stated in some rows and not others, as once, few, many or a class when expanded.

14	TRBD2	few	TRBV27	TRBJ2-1	TGTGCCAGCAGTGGACTAGCGGGAGGCAATGAGCAGTTCTTC	CASSGLAGGNEQFF
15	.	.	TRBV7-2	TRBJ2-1	TGTGCCAGCAGCGTAGGTTGGGCGGGGAGGAATGAGCAGTTCTTC	CASSVGWAGRNEQFF
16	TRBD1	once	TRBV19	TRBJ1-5	TGTGCCAGTAGTATGCGGGGGACAGGATTCAATCAGCCCCAGCATTTT	CASSMRGTGFNQPQHF
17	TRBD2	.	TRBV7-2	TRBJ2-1	TGTGCCAGCAGCCGAGGGACTAGCGGGCTCCCCTACAATGAGCAGTTCTTC	CASSRGTSGLPYNEQFF
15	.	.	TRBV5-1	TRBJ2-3	TGCGCCAGCAGGCACGGGGGCGCTAGCACAGATACGCAGTATTTT	CASRHGGASTDTQYF
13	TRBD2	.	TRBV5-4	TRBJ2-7	TGTGCCAGCAGCTTGCGGGGGGGGCCTGGGCAGTACTTC	CASSLRGGPGQYF
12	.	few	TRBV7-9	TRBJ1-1	TGTGCCAGCAGCTTAGGTACGGGTGAAGCTTTCTTT	CASSLGTGEAFF
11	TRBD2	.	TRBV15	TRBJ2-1	TGTGCCACCCGCAGGGAGGGTGAGCAGTTCTTC	CATRREGEQFF
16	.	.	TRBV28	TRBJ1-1	TGTGCCACCCGGCCTACGGCTAGACAAATGAACACTGAAGCTTTCTTT	CATRPTARQMNTEAFF
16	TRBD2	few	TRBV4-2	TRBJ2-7	TGTGCCAGCAGCCAAGACCCCCTAGCGGGTGGCTACGAGCAGTACTTC	CASSQDPLAGGYEQYF
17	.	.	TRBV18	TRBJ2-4	TGTGCCAGCTCACCTGCTGGTCAGGGGATAGCCAAAAACATTCAGTACTTC	CASSPAGQGIAKNIQYF
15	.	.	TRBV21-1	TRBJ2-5	TGTGCCAGCAGCGACCCCCTAGCGGGCGAAGAGACCCAGTACTTC	CASSDPLAGEETQYF
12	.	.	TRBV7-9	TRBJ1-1	TGTGCCAGCACCAAATGGGGGAGAGAAGCTTTCTTT	CASTKWGREAFF
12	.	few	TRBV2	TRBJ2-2	TGTGCCAGCAGTTCGAACACCGGGGAGCTGTTTTTT	CASSSNTGELFF
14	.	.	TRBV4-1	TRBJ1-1	TGCGCCAGCAGACCGGGCCCCATGAACACTGAAGCTTTCTTT	CASRPGPMNTEAFF
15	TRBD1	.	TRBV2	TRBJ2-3	TGTGCCAGCAGTGAAGACAGGGGGCCGGGAGATACGCAGTATTTT	CASSEDRGPGDTQYF
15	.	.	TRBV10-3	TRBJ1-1	TGTGCCATCAGTGATGGGCAGCCGATGAACACTGAAGCTTTCTTT	CAISDGQPMNTEAFF
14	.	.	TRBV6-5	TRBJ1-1	TGTGCCAGCAGGGTCAGGAGGGGGAACACTGAAGCTTTCTTT	CASRVRRGNTEAFF
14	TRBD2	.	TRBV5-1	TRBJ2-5	TGCGCCAGCAGCAGGACTAGCGCGCAAGAGACCCAGTACTTC	CASSRTSAQETQYF
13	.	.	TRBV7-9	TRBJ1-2	TGTGCCAGCAGCTTTGCAGATAACTATGGCTACACCTTC	CASSFADNYGYTF
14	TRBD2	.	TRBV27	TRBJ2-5	TGTGCCAGCAGCCGAGCGGGAGTTGGGGAGACCCAGTACTTC	CASSRAGVGETQYF
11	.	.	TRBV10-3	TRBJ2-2	TGTGCCATCAGTGACACCGGGGAGCTGTTTTTT	CAISDTGELFF
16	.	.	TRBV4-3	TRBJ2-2	TGCGCCAGCAGCCAATTTAGCGGAACGAACACCGGGGAGCTGTTTTTT	CASSQFSGTNTGELFF
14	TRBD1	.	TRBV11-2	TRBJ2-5	TGTGCCAGCAGCCCCGCACAGGGGGACGAGACCCAGTACTTC	CASSPAQGDETQYF
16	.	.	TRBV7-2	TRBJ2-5	TGTGCCAGCAGCCCTCGGGATTGGGGGGCAGAAGAGACCCAGTACTTC	CASSPRDWGAEETQYF
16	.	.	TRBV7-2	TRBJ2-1	TGTGCCAGCAGCTTATCTGCCTACCTACCCCGTATGCAGCAGTTCTTC	CASSLSAYLPRMQQFF
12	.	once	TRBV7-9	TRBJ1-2	TGTGCCAGCAATGGGGACCGGGTAGGCTACACCTTC	CASNGDRVGYTF
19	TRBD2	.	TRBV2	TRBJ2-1	TGTGCCAGCAGAGACCATGGGACTAGCGGGAGGTACTCCTACAATGAGCAGTTCTTC	CASRDHGTSGRYSYNEQFF
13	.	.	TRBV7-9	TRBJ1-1	TGTGCCAGCAGCTTAGCAGGGTATACTGAAGCTTTCTTT	CASSLAGYTEAFF
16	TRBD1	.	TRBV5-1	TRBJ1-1	TGCGCCAGCAGCCTGACAGGGGGCTACGCGAACACTGAAGCTTTCTTT	CASSLTGGYANTEAFF
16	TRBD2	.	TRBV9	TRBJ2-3	TGTGCCAGCAGCCTGACTAGCGGGAGACGCACAGATACGCAGTATTTT	CASSLTSGRRTDTQYF
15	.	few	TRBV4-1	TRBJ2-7	TGCGCCAGCAGCCAAGATGAGACATTCTCCTACGAGCAGTACTTC	CASSQDETFSYEQYF
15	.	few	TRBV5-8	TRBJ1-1	TGTGCCAGCAGCCCCCGAGGGGGGCGCTGGGCTGAAGCTTTCTTT	CASSPRGGRWAEAFF
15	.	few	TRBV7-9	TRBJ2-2	TGTGCCAGCAGCCCTCAGGGTGGGAACACCGGGGAGCTGTTTTTT	CASSPQGGNTGELFF
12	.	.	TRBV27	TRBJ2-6	TGTGCCAGCGGTGTAGGGGCCAACGTCCTGACTTTC	CASGVGANVLTF
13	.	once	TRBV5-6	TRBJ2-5	TGTGCCAGCAGCGGTCGGGGGAGGGAGACCCAGTACTTC	CASSGRGRETQYF
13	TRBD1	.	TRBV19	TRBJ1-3	TGTGCCAGTTCGACAGGGACGGGAAACACCATATATTTT	CASSTGTGNTIYF
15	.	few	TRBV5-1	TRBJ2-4	TGCGCCAGCAGCTTGGGGACCTTAGCCAAAAACATTCAGTACTTC	CASSLGTLAKNIQYF
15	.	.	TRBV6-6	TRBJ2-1	TGTGCCAGCAGCCGAGGACACGAACCTGGCAATGAGCAGTTCTTC	CASSRGHEPGNEQFF
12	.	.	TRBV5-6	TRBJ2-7	TGTGCCAGCAGCGGCGGCTCCTACGAGCAGTACTTC	CASSGGSYEQYF
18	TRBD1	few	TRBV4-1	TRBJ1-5	TGCGCCAGCAGCCCCCGGGACAGGGGGCTTTGGAGCAATCAGCCCCAGCATTTT	CASSPRDRGLWSNQPQHF
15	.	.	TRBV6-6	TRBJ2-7	TGTGCCAGCAGTAACCGGGACTTTAGCTCCTACGAGCAGTACTTC	CASSNRDFSSYEQYF
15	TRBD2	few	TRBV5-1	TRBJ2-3	TGCGCCAGCAGCTTCTCAGCGGGAGGTGGAGATACGCAGTATTTT	CASSFSAGGGDTQYF
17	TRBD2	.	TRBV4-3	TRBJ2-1	TGCGCCAGCAGCCAAGGTCCCATAGCGGGAGCCTACAATGAGCAGTTCTTC	CASSQGPIAGAYNEQFF
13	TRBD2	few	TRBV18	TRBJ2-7	TGTGCCAGCTCACCAGGACTAGCCTACGAGCAGTACTTC	CASSPGLAYEQYF
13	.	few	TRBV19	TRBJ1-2	TGTGCCAGTAGTCCCGGCGGACAGTTACCCTACACCTTC	CASSPGGQLPYTF
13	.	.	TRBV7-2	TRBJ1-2	TGTGCCAGCAGCTTAGACATACTCTATGGCTACACCTTC	CASSLDILYGYTF
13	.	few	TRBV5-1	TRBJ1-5	TGCGCCAGACCTACAAGGGCAGGACTGCCCCAGCATTTT	CARPTRAGLPQHF
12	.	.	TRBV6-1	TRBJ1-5	TGTGCCAGCAGTGAGTACGGTCAGCCCCAGCATTTT	CASSEYGQPQHF
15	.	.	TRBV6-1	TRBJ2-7	TGTGCCAGCAGTGAACTCGCAGGGACCACCTACGAGCAGTACTTC	CASSELAGTTYEQYF
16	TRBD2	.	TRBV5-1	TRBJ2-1	TGCGCCAGCAGCTTAAAGCGGGAGGTCCCCTACAATGAGCAGTTCTTC	CASSLKREVPYNEQFF
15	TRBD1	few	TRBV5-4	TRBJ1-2	TGTGCCAGCAGCTTGGGACAGGGGGTATACTATGGCTACACCTTC	CASSLGQGVYYGYTF
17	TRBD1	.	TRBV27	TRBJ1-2	TGTGCCAGCAGTTTATCGGCAGGGGGCATGGGTAACTATGGCTACACCTTC	CASSLSAGGMGNYGYTF
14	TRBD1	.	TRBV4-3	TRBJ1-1	TGCGCCAGCAGCCAAGATCGCAGGGACAGTGAAGCTTTCTTT	CASSQDRRDSEAFF
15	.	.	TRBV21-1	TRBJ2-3	TGTGCCAGCAGCGACACAGGTACGGGGAGGGATACGCAGTATTTT	CASSDTGTGRDTQYF